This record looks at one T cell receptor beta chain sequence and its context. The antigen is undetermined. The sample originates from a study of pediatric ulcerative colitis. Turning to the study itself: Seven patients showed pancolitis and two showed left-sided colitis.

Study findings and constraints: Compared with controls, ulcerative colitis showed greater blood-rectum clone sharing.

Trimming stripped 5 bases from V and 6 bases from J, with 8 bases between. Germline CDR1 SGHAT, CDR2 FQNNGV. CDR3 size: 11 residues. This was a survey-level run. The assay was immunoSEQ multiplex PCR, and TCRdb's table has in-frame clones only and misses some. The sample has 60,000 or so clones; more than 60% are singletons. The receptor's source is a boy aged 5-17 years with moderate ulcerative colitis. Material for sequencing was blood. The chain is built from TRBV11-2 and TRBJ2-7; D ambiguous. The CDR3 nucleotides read TGTGCCAGCAGCCCATGGGGCGAGCAGTACTTC. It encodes CASSPWGEQYF.